The rows below give T cell receptor beta chains drawn from one sample of a study of blood T cell repertoires in COVID-19. Clones were read by immunoSEQ multiplex PCR, and TCRdb kept only the in-frame ones, dropping some. In the table there are 200,000 to 250,000 clones, roughly nine tenths of which are singletons. The sequenced material came from peripheral blood. These receptors came from a man between 18 and 35 years old with active or convalescent COVID-19. Each CDR3 is given with its conserved first and last residue. Part of the rows lack a size; the others show once, few, many or a class for expanded clones.

size: .; V: TRBV30; CDR3: CAWSTGPVNTEAFF
size: few; V: TRBV3-1/TRBV3-2; CDR3: CASSQTGGTGNTIYF
size: .; V: TRBV6-2/TRBV6-3; CDR3: CASSYSPDRSKSF
size: .; V: TRBV28; CDR3: CASGTSGNTGELFF
size: .; V: TRBV7-6; CDR3: CASSPGQGTSYEQYF
size: few; V: TRBV10-2; CDR3: CASSYDRGSGGELFF
size: .; V: TRBV6-2/TRBV6-3; CDR3: CASSRRLVVDTQYF
size: .; V: TRBV5-5; CDR3: CASSIPTGTQETQYF
size: few; V: TRBV20-1; CDR3: CSADRGETQYF
size: .; V: TRBV5-1; CDR3: CASSRLLAGGHGEQFF
size: .; V: TRBV3-1/TRBV3-2; CDR3: CASSQAARRLAGHNEQFF
size: .; V: TRBV27; CDR3: CASSLGGATSYNEQFF
size: once; V: TRBV5-1; CDR3: CASSLGQMTGMGYTF
size: .; V: TRBV20-1; CDR3: CSAPTGDEQYF
size: .; V: TRBV10-3; CDR3: CATRTSGRQETQYF
size: once; V: TRBV5-1; CDR3: CASSLDVAGGYNEQFF
size: .; V: TRBV11-1; CDR3: CASSLVPGGTSGEQFF
size: .; V: TRBV4-3; CDR3: CASSQDRVGPKNTEAFF
size: .; V: TRBV14; CDR3: CASSLLDPAKETQYF
size: .; V: TRBV12-3/TRBV12-4; CDR3: CASSFRQGDGYTF
size: once; V: TRBV20-1; CDR3: CSAYRNYEQYF
size: once; V: TRBV10-2; CDR3: CASSETGYYEQYF
size: .; V: TRBV18; CDR3: CASSLQTGGITGELFF
size: .; V: TRBV7-7; CDR3: CASSLRSSGQETQYF
size: few; V: TRBV9; CDR3: CASSPGQGSLGGYTF
size: .; V: TRBV5-6; CDR3: CASSSPQGSTDTQYF
size: once; V: TRBV7-3; CDR3: CASSYGTGNEQFF
size: .; V: TRBV7-2; CDR3: CASSLERTRPHTIYF
size: .; V: TRBV27; CDR3: CASSFTYTGRRSEAFF
size: .; V: TRBV28; CDR3: CASRERGADRGRRGYTF
size: .; V: TRBV2; CDR3: CASSNTGYEQYF
size: .; V: TRBV18; CDR3: CASSPGAGDTQYF
size: .; V: TRBV21-1; CDR3: CATFPQTVCYGYTF
size: .; V: TRBV2; CDR3: CASSEALPAGRTDRGGNTGELFF
size: .; V: TRBV7-9; CDR3: CASSLKGARTNEKLFF
size: .; V: TRBV6-2/TRBV6-3; CDR3: CASSYLWALYGYTF
size: .; V: TRBV2; CDR3: CASRQGVLEAFF
size: .; V: TRBV28; CDR3: CASSLFLAGAAGTGELFF
size: .; V: TRBV28; CDR3: CASSPPASSYNEQFF
size: .; V: TRBV6-5; CDR3: CASSPTRGTEAFF
size: .; V: TRBV12-3/TRBV12-4; CDR3: CASSPLGADTQYF
size: .; V: TRBV5-4; CDR3: CASSRTWTSAYNEQFF
size: .; V: TRBV15; CDR3: CATSRDPAGYNSPLHF
size: .; V: TRBV9; CDR3: CASSTLAGVQTGELFF
size: .; V: TRBV29-1; CDR3: CSVGTGANTEAFF
size: .; V: TRBV27; CDR3: CASSLAGQPSYEQYF
size: .; V: TRBV15; CDR3: CATSPRTSGRSNEQFF
size: once; V: TRBV2; CDR3: CASTHGYGTDTQYF
size: .; V: TRBV11-3; CDR3: CASSPTGGLETQYF
size: .; V: TRBV7-3; CDR3: CASSSLAGTSGRAINEQFF
size: .; V: TRBV5-1; CDR3: CASSLGGLGSPLHF
size: once; V: TRBV24-1; CDR3: CATSETGTDGYTF
size: .; V: TRBV9; CDR3: CASSQRLDQSTDTQYF
size: .; V: TRBV21-1; CDR3: CASSKVLAGTRNEQFF
size: .; V: TRBV10-3; CDR3: CAATGTTSRSYNEQFF
size: .; V: TRBV6-6; CDR3: CASSYPQGDGYTF
size: .; V: TRBV28; CDR3: CASSVPAGTSGNTIYF
size: .; V: TRBV7-2; CDR3: CASSPLQGAEKLFF